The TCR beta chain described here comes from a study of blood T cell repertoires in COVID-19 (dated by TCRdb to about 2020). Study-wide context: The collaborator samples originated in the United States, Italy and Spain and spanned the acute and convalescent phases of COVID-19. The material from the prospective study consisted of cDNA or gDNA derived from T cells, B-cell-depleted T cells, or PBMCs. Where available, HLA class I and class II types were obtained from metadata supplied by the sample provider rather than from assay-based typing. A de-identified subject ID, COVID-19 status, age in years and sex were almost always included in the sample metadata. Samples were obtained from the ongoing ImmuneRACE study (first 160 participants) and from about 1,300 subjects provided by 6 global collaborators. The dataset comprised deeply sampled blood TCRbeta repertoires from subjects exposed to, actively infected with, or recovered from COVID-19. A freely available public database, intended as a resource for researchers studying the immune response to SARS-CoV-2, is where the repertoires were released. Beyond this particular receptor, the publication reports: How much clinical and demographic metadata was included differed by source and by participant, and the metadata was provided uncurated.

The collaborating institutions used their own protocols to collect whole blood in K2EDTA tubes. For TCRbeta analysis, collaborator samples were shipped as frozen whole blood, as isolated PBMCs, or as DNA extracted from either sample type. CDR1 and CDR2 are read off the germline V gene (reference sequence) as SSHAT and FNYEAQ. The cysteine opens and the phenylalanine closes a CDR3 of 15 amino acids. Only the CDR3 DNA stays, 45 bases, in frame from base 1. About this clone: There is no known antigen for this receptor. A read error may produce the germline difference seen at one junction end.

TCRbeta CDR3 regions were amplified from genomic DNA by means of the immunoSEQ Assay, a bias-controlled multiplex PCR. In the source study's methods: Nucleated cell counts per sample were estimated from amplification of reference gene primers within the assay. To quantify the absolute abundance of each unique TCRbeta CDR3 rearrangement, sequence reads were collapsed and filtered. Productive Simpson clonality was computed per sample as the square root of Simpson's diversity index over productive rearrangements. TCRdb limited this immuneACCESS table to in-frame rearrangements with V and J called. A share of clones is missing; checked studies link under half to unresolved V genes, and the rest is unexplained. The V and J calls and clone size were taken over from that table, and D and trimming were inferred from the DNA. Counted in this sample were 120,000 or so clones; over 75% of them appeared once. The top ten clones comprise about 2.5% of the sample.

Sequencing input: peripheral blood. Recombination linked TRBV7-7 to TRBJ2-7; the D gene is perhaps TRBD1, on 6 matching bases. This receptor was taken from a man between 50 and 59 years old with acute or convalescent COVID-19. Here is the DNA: TGTGCTAGCAGCCCACGATGGTCAGGGGCCCACGAGCAGTACTTC. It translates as CASSPRWSGAHEQYF.